Listed here is a single T cell receptor beta chain. The antigen remains unidentified. These data come from a study of cytomegalovirus exposure and HLA in healthy donors. As for the study in general: Samples from HLA-typed donors yielded 65 million to 85 million unique TCRs in an early data release.

PCR primers comprised 60 Vbeta and 13 Jbeta primers. Sequenced by immunoSEQ multiplex PCR; TCRdb stores in-frame clones only, minus some. The repertoire holds 150,000 to 200,000 clones, with 65% to 80% as singletons. Study results and limitations: TCR beta chains numbering 164 were designated cytomegalovirus-associated. A later analysis linked a missense DCLRE1C variant to TCR beta V- and J-gene trimming. In an earlier analysis, most TCR beta V segments were productive about 87% or about 30% of the time.

V shed 5 bases and J shed 7 bases, with 8 bases lying between them. Germline assignment: CDR1 MNHNY and CDR2 SVGAGI (reference sequence). CDR3 length equals 11 residues. The rearrangement links TRBV6-6 to TRBJ1-1; D not certain. This TCR was sampled from a woman between 40 and 55 years old in good health and CMV-seronegative. The specimen was PBMCs. Written as DNA, the CDR3 is TGTGCCAGCAGTGACCGGGGTGAAGCTTTCTTT. This gives the protein CASSDRGEAFF.